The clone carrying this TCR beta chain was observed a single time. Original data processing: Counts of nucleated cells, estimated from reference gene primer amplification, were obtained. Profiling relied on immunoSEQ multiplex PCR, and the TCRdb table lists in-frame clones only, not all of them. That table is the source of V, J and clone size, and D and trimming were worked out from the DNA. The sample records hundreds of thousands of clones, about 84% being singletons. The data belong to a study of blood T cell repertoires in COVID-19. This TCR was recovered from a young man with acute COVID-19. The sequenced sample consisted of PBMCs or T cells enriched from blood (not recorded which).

The CDR3: CASSLGGGFTYEQYF. The CDR3 DNA reads TGTGCCAGCAGCTTAGGGGGGGGATTCACCTACGAGCAGTACTTC. This chain connects TRBV13 to TRBJ2-7; D is perhaps TRBD2 (6 bases). Germline assignment: CDR1 PRHDT and CDR2 FYEKMQ (reference sequence). The CDR3 contains 15 residues. Trimming pared 0 bases from V and 2 bases from J, leaving 11 bases between.